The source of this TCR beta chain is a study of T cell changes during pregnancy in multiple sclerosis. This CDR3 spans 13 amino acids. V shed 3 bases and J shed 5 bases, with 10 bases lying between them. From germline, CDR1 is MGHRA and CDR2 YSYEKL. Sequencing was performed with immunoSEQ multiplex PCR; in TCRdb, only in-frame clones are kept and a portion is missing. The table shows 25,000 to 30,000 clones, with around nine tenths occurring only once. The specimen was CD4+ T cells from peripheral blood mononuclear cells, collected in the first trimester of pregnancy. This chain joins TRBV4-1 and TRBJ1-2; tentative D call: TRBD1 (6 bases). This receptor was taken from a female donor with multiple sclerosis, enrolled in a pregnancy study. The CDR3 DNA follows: TGCGCCAGCAGCCAGGTACAGGGATATGGCTACACCTTC. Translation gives CASSQVQGYGYTF.